What follows are 3 T cell receptor beta chains derived from one specimen sequenced in a study of regulatory T cells in long-lasting Graves disease. Time point of the sample: persistent/refractory GD, antithyroid drugs over 5 years with positive TRAb. Construction of the TCR library relied on RNA isolated from PBMCs. Through Arm-PCR of CDR3 regions and iRepertoire HTBI primers, TCR beta libraries were built. Each CDR3 protein is one row after TCRdb ran MiXCR on the multiplex PCR reads. The sample records a few hundred thousand distinct CDR3 sequences, over 20% being singletons. The source was peripheral blood mononuclear cells (PBMCs), collected when the disease was refractory, from a patient treated with antithyroid drugs. The source of these receptors is a female donor with Graves disease.

This clonotype was found a few times. V usage is TRBV29-1 and J usage is TRBJ2-2; D unresolved. The V end lost 5 bases, the J end lost 0 bases, and 7 bases lay between the germline ends. The germline gives CDR1 SQVTM, CDR2 ANQGSEA. This CDR3 is 13 amino acids long. The CDR3 loop is CSVQIANTGELFF. DNA for the CDR3: TGCAGCGTTCAGATCGCGAACACCGGGGAGCTGTTTTTT.

V and J are TRBV20-1 and TRBJ2-5, with D possibly being TRBD1 (6 bases). Germline loops: CDR1 DFQATT, CDR2 SNEGSKA (reference sequence). CDR3 length equals 14 residues. V shed 4 bases and J shed 5 bases, with 17 bases lying between them. Here the CDR3 DNA reads TGCAGTGCTACAGTCACAGGGCCACGGGAGACCCAGTACTTC. Its translation: CSATVTGPRETQYF.

In its sample, this clonotype was seen many times. The rearrangement links TRBV2 to TRBJ1-2, with 9 bases identical to TRBD1. The germline V gene encodes CDR1 SNHLY and CDR2 FYNNEI. The CDR3 spans 15 residues. V lost 6 bases and J lost 4; bases outside the gene matches: 9. The DNA for the CDR3 is TGTGCCAGCAGAGAGGGGGGACAGGGAATCTATGGCTACACCTTC. The encoded protein is CASREGGQGIYGYTF. The full variable domain, rest sourced from reference TRBV2 and TRBJ1-2, is EPEVTQTPSHQVTQMGQEVILRCVPISNHLYFYWYRQILGQKVEFLVSFYNNEISEKSEIFDDQFSVERPDGSNFTLKIRSTKLEDSAMYFCASREGGQGIYGYTFGSGTRLTVV.